This T cell receptor (beta chain) derives from a study of T cell changes during pregnancy in multiple sclerosis. Clones were sequenced by immunoSEQ multiplex PCR, and TCRdb holds only the in-frame ones, with some missing. This sample has approximately 100,000 clones, with almost 95% found just once. The sequences come from peripheral blood, collected before pregnancy. This clonotype was obtained from a female donor with multiple sclerosis, enrolled in a pregnancy study.

The CDR3 coding sequence is TGTGCCTGGAGTGTACACGGAAACACCATATATTTT. Its translation is CAWSVHGNTIYF. The chain carries TRBV30 and TRBJ1-3; no clear D. Germline lookup yields CDR1 GTSNPN and CDR2 SVGIG (reference sequence). Trimming removed 0 bases at V and 4 bases at J, with 4 bases between. CDR3 length equals 12 residues.